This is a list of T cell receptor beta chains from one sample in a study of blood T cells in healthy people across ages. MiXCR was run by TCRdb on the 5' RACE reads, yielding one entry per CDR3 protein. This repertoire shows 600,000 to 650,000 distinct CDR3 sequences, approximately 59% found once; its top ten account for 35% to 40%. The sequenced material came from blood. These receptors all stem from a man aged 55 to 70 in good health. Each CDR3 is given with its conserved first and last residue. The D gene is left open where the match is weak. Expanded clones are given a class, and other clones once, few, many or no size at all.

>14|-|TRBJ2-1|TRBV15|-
TGTGCCACCAGCTTTCGGCCGGGGTACAATGAGCAGTTCTTC
CATSFRPGYNEQFF
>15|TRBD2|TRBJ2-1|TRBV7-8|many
TGTGCCAGCAGCCCACCCGTGGCTAGCGGGGGGGCGCAGTTCTTC
CASSPPVASGGAQFF
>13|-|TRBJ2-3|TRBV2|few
TGTGCCAGCAGTCGGACACCTCGGGATACGCAGTATTTT
CASSRTPRDTQYF
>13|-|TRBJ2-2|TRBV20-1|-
TGCAGTGCTAGACCGGGGCGCCCCGGGGAGCTGTTTTTT
CSARPGRPGELFF
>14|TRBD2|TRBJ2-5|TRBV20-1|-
TGCAGTGCTGGACTAGCGGGGCGTAAAGAGACCCAGTACTTC
CSAGLAGRKETQYF
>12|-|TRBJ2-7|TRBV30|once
TGTGCCTGGAGTGCTCTGAACTACGAGCAGTACTTC
CAWSALNYEQYF
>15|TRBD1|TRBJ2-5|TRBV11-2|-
TGTGCCAGCAGCTTATTTCAAGGGGGCGACGAGACCCAGTACTTC
CASSLFQGGDETQYF
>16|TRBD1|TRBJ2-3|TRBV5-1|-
TGCGCCAGCAGCTTGAACGGACAGGGAAAAGGAGATACGCAGTATTTT
CASSLNGQGKGDTQYF
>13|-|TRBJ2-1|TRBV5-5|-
TGTGCCAGCAGCTTGTGGGCTAGCCATGAGCAGTTCTTC
CASSLWASHEQFF
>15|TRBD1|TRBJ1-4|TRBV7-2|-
TGTGCCAGCAGCTTCGACAGGGGCCCTAATGAAAAACTGTTTTTT
CASSFDRGPNEKLFF
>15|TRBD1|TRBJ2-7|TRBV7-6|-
TGTGCCAGCAGCTCGGGACAGGGGGGGACCTACGAGCAGTACTTC
CASSSGQGGTYEQYF
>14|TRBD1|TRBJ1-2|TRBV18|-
TGTGCCAGCTCACCGCGGGGACAGGGCCATGGCTACACCTTC
CASSPRGQGHGYTF
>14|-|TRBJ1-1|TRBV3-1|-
TGTGCCAGCAGCCAAACAGCGGTCGGCACTGAAGCTTTCTTT
CASSQTAVGTEAFF
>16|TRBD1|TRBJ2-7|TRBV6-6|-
TGTGCCAGCAGCCCTAAGAGGGACAGGGTAACATACGAGCAGTACTTC
CASSPKRDRVTYEQYF
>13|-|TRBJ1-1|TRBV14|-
TGTGCCAGCCGCATCAATATGAACACTGAAGCTTTCTTT
CASRINMNTEAFF
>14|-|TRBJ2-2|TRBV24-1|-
TGTGCCACCAAGCCAGGGACGAGGGACGGGGAGCTGTTTTTT
CATKPGTRDGELFF
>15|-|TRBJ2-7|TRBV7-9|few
TGTGCCAGCAGCTCCCCTAGAGGTCTCGCCTACGAGCAGTACTTC
CASSSPRGLAYEQYF
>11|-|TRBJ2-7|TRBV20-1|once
TGCAGTGCCCAGACTAAATACGAGCAGTACTTC
CSAQTKYEQYF
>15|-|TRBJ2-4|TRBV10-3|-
TGTGCCATCCGTGAGTCGAGCCAGGGGTACGGCATTCAGTACTTC
CAIRESSQGYGIQYF
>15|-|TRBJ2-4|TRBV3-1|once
TGTGCCAGCAGCTACCCCGGACAGGGAGGGAGCATTCAGTACTTC
CASSYPGQGGSIQYF
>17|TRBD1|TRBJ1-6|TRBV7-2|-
TGTGCCAGCAGCCAACAGGTGGGGACAGGCACTTCATCACCCCTCCACTTT
CASSQQVGTGTSSPLHF
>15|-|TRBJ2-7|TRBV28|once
TGTGCCAGCAGTTTTATCGGACGGATCTCCTACGAGCAGTACTTC
CASSFIGRISYEQYF
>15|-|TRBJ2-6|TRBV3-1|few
TGTGCCAGCAGCCACCGCTTCTCTGGGGCCAACGTCCTGACTTTC
CASSHRFSGANVLTF
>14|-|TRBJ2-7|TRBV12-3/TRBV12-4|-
TGTGTCAGCAGTGCGCGGACGGGTGCCTACGAGCAGTACTTC
CVSSARTGAYEQYF
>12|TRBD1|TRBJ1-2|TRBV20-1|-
TGCAGTGCTGACAGGGACGTGAGCGGCTACACCTTC
CSADRDVSGYTF
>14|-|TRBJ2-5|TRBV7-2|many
TGTGCCAGCAGCAGCCAGGGGTCCCAAGAGACCCAGTACTTC
CASSSQGSQETQYF
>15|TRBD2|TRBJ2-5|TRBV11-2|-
TGTGCCAGCAGTTCCCTAGGGAGCGGGGGCGAGACCCAGTACTTC
CASSSLGSGGETQYF
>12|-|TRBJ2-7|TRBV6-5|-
TGTGCCAGCAGTTACAGCATTGGTGAGCAGTACTTC
CASSYSIGEQYF
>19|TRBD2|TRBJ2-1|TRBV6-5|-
TGTGTCAGCAGTTACCTCCCTAGCGGGGGGCGGAGCTCCTACAATGAGCAGTTCTTC
CVSSYLPSGGRSSYNEQFF
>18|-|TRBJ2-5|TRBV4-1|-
TGCGCCAGCAGCCAAGTGGTGGCAGCCTCACCTTCGCAAGAGACCCAGTACTTC
CASSQVVAASPSQETQYF
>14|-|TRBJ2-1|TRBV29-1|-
TGCAGCGTTTCAGGGCGCGTTGGGTACAATGAGCAGTTCTTC
CSVSGRVGYNEQFF
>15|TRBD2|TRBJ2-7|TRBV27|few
TGTGCCAGCAGTCTACTAGCGGGCGGCTCCAGCGAGCAGTACTTC
CASSLLAGGSSEQYF
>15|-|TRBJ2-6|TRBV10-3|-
TGTGCCATCAGTGAGTCCGGGAGTGGGGCCAACGTCCTGACTTTC
CAISESGSGANVLTF
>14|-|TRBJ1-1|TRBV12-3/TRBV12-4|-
TGTGCCAGCAGCCGCCAACAGGGTTTCGCTGAAGCTTTCTTT
CASSRQQGFAEAFF
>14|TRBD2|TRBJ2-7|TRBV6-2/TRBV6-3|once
TGTGCCAGCAGTTACGAGCGGGAGGTCTTGCCCCAGTACTTC
CASSYEREVLPQYF
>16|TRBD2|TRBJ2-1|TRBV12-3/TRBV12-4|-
TGTGCCAGCAGTCGGGGGGAGGGTAATGGCTACAATGAGCAGTTCTTC
CASSRGEGNGYNEQFF
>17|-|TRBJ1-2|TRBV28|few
TGTGCCAGCAGTTTAGGAGCTGGGGGCTTTAAAAGTTATGGCTACACCTTC
CASSLGAGGFKSYGYTF
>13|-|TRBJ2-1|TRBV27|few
TGTGCCAGCAGTTTAGTTCTTGGCAATGAGCAGTTCTTC
CASSLVLGNEQFF
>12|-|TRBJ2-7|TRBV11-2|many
TGTGCCAGCAGCTTAGATGGGCGCACCCAGTACTTC
CASSLDGRTQYF
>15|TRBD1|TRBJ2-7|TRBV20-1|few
TGCAGTGCTAGTCCGGGACAGACTCACCCCTACGAGCAGTACTTC
CSASPGQTHPYEQYF
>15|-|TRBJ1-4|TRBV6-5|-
TGTGCCAGCAGACCCCGGGCGGGGGTTGATGAAAAACTGTTTTTT
CASRPRAGVDEKLFF
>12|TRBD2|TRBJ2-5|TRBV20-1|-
TGCAGTGCTAGAATGCCTAGCGGGACCCAGTACTTC
CSARMPSGTQYF
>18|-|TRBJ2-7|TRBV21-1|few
TGTGCCAGCAGCAAAGCCAAAAGCGGGGGAATGAGCTCCTACGAGCAGTACTTC
CASSKAKSGGMSSYEQYF
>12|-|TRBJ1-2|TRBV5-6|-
TGTGCCAGCAGCGTGCAAGGGTGGGACTACACCTTC
CASSVQGWDYTF